This entry describes one TCR beta chain. The data are from a study of blood T cell repertoires in COVID-19. As for the study in general: Sites in the United States, Italy and Spain provided acute and convalescent COVID-19 samples. PBMCs, B-cell-depleted T cells, or T cells provided the cDNA or gDNA that made up the material.

The authors' processing: Reference gene primer amplification yielded estimated nucleated cell counts. Here immunoSEQ multiplex PCR was the method, and the copy in TCRdb shows in-frame clones only, minus some. V and J calls and clone size are given by that table; D and trimming were obtained from the DNA. The data contain about 150,000 clones, roughly 90% of them singletons. This clonotype was obtained from a man between 60 and 75 years old with acute or convalescent COVID-19. The sequencing sample was made of peripheral blood.

The CDR3, as DNA: TGTGCCAGCAGCCCCCTGGAGGGCGCCTATAGCAATCAGCCCCAGCATTTT. Encoded protein: CASSPLEGAYSNQPQHF. This sequence joins TRBV7-9 and TRBJ1-5, with D hard to call. Between the trimmed V and J ends, which lost 5 bases and 0 bases, there was a span of 17 bases. CDR1 and CDR2 (germline): SEHNR, FQNEAQ (reference sequence). CDR3 length equals 17 residues.